This T cell receptor beta chain emerged from a study of blood T cells in healthy people across ages. In this sample, this clonotype turned up a few times. Its antigen is still unknown. Study-wide findings and caveats: When one million T cells were used, diversity estimates were thought to be underestimates.

The second PCR ran about 7 to 12 cycles with a sample-barcoded 5' primer and J-beta primers. MiXCR, applied by TCRdb to the 5' RACE reads, yields one record per CDR3 protein. The data contain approximately 1.5 million distinct CDR3 sequences, approximately 39% of them seen just once; the ten biggest clones take up around 4%. The CDR3 spans 14 residues. V dropped 6 bases and J dropped 1 base, with 10 bases sitting between them. The germline gives CDR1 SQVTM, CDR2 ANQGSEA. This clonotype was obtained from a woman aged 18-29 years in good health. Input material: blood. The V gene is TRBV29-1, the J gene TRBJ2-6; D gene ambiguous. In DNA, the CDR3 is TGCAGCGTGTCATATACGTCTGGGGCCAACGTCCTGACTTTC. Translating gives CSVSYTSGANVLTF.